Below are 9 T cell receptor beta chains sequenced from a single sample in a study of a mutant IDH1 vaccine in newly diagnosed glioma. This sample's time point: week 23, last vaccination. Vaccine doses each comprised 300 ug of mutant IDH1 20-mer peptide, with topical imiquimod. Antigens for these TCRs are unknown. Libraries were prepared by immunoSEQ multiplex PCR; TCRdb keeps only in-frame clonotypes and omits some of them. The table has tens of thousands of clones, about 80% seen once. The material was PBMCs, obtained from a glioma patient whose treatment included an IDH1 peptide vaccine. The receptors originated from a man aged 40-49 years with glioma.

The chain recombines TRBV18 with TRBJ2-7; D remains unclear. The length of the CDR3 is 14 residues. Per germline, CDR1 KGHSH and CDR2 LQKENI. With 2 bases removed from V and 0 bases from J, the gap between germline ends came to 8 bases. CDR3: CASSPDTDSYEQYF. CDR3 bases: TGTGCCAGCTCACCAGACACAGACTCCTACGAGCAGTACTTC.

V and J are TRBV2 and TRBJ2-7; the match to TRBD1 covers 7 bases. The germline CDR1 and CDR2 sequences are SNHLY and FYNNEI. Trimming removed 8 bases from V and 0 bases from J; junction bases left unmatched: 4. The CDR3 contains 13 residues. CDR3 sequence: CASDRDSSYEQYF. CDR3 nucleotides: TGTGCCAGCGACCGGGACAGCTCCTACGAGCAGTACTTC.

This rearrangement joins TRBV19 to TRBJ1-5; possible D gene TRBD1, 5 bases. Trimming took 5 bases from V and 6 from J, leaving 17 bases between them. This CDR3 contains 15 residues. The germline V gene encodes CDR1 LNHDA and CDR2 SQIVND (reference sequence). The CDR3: CASSPQRDLGQPQHF. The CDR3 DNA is TGTGCCAGTAGTCCCCAGAGGGACCTCGGTCAGCCCCAGCATTTT. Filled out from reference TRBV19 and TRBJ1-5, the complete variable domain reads DGGITQSPKYLFRKEGQNVTLSCEQNLNHDAMYWYRQDPGQGLRLIYYSQIVNDFQKGDIAEGYSVSREKKESFPLTVTSAQKNPTAFYLCASSPQRDLGQPQHFGDGTRLSIL.

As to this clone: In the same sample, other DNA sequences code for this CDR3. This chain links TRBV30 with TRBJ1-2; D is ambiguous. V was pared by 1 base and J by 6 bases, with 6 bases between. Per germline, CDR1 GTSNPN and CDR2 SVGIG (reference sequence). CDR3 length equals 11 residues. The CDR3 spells CAWSGRNGYTF. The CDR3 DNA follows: TGTGCCTGGAGTGGGAGGAATGGCTACACCTTC.

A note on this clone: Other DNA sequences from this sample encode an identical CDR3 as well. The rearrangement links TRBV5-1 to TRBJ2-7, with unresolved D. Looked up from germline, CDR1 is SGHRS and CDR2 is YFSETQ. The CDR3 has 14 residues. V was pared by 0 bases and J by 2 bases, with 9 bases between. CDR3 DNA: TGCGCCAGCAGCTTGGTTGTACAGCCCTACGAGCAGTACTTC. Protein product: CASSLVVQPYEQYF.

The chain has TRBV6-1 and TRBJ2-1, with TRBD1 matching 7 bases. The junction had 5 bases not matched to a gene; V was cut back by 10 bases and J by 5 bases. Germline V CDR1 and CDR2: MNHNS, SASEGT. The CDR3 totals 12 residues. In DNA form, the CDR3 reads TGTGCCATAGACAGGGTCAACAATGAGCAGTTCTTC. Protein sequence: CAIDRVNNEQFF.

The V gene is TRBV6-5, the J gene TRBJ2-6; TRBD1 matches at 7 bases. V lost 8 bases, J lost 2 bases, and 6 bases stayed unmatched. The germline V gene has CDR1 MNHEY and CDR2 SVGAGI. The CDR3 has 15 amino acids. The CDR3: CASCRQGTGANVLTF. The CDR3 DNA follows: TGTGCCAGCTGCCGACAGGGAACTGGGGCCAACGTCCTGACTTTC.

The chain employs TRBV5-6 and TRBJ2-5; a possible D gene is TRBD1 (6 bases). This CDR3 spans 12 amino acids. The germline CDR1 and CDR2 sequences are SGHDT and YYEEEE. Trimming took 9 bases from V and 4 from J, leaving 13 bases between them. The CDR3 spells CATGRGGETQYF. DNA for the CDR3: TGTGCCACTGGAAGAGGGGGAGAGACCCAGTACTTC.

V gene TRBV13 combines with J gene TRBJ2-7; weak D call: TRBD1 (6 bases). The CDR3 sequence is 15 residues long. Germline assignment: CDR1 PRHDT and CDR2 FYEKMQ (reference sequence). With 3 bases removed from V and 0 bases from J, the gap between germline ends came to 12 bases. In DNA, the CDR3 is TGTGCCAGCAGCTTTGGCAGGGGAATCTCCTACGAGCAGTACTTC. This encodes CASSFGRGISYEQYF. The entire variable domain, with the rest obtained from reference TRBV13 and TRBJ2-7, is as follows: AAGVIQSPRHLIKEKRETATLKCYPIPRHDTVYWYQQGPGQDPQFLISFYEKMQSDKGSIPDRFSAQQFSDYHSELNMSSLELGDSALYFCASSFGRGISYEQYFGPGTRLTVT.